This TCR beta chain was sequenced in a study of T cells after yellow fever vaccination. The wider study: Fractions with few cells were prepared using SMART-Seq v4 Ultra Low Input. General observations from the study: Post-booster repertoires again held most primary-vaccination clones (about 96% CD4, 85% to 90% CD8). In FACS-sorted repertoires, abundant clonotypes from the bulk population could appear as contaminants.

This clonotype was counted at least ten times. What it binds is unknown. V shed 2 bases, J shed 3 bases, and the junction held 5 bases outside the gene matches. CDR1 and CDR2 from the germline V gene are LNHNV and YYDKDF (reference sequence). The length of the CDR3 is 17 residues. 5'RACE template switching produced TCR cDNA carrying a universal primer site and UMIs. TCRdb ran MiXCR on the 5' RACE reads and lists one entry per CDR3 protein. The data show a few hundred thousand distinct CDR3 sequences, roughly 6.8% seen once. V usage is TRBV15 and J usage is TRBJ2-2; TRBD2 agrees at 11 bases. The sequence was obtained from a man aged 25-45 years who received the YFV17D yellow fever vaccine. This material consisted of CD4+ T cells sorted from PBMCs, taken on the day of the yellow fever booster vaccination. CDR3 sequence: CATSRHLAGGDTGELFF. For the CDR3, the DNA is TGTGCCACCAGCAGACACTTAGCGGGAGGGGACACCGGGGAGCTGTTTTTT.